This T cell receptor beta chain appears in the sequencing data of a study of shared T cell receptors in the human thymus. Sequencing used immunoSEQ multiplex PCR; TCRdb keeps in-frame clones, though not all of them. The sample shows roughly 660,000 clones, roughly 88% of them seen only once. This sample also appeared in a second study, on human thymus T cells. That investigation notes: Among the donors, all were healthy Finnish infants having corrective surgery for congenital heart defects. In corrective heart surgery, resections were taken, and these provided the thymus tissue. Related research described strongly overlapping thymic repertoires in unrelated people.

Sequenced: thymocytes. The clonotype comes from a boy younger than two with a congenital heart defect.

CDR3 DNA: TGTGCCAGCGTCCGGGACGGGAGCTCCTACGAGCAGTACTTC. Translating gives CASVRDGSSYEQYF. The V gene is TRBV5-8, the J gene TRBJ2-7, with TRBD2 as a possible D gene (6 bases). CDR1 is SGHTS, CDR2 YDEGEE, per germline. This CDR3 comprises 14 residues. With 7 bases removed from V and 0 bases from J, the gap between germline ends came to 14 bases. Supplemented by reference TRBV5-8 and TRBJ2-7, the full variable domain reads EAGVTQSPTHLIKTRGQQATLRCSPISGHTSVYWYQQALGLGLQFLLWYDEGEERNRGNFPPRFSGRQFPNYSSELNVNALELEDSALYLCASVRDGSSYEQYFGPGTRLTVT.